One and the same sample provided the 28 T cell receptor beta chains below, sequenced in a study of blood T cell repertoires in COVID-19. The repertoire was sequenced with immunoSEQ multiplex PCR; TCRdb's copy has only in-frame clones and lacks some. The data hold a few hundred thousand clones, with 80% to 90% observed a single time. Material for sequencing was PBMCs or T cells enriched from blood (not recorded which). These receptors originate from a woman between 50 and 59 years old who had recovered from COVID-19.

The chain combines TRBV2 with TRBJ2-1; 7 nucleotides agree with TRBD2. This CDR3 has 14 amino acids. The germline V gene has CDR1 SNHLY and CDR2 FYNNEI. V gave up 3 bases and J gave up 5 bases; unmatched junction bases: 4. CDR3 DNA sequence: TGTGCCAGCAGTGACTTGGCGGGAGACAATGAGCAGTTCTTC. This gives the protein CASSDLAGDNEQFF.

This clone appeared a single time. The V call is TRBV5-4, the J call TRBJ2-1, with D unresolved. The CDR3 sequence is 13 residues long. Trimming took off 5 bases at V and 2 bases at J, with 8 bases between the two ends. Germline loops: CDR1 SGHNT, CDR2 YYREEE (reference sequence). CDR3 nucleotides: TGTGCCAGCAGGGGCTCGACCTACAATGAGCAGTTCTTC. Amino acids: CASRGSTYNEQFF.

This sequence joins TRBV5-1 and TRBJ2-3; 9 bases fit TRBD1. The CDR3 loop spans 15 amino acids. The germline CDR1 and CDR2 sequences are SGHRS and YFSETQ. V lost 4 bases to trimming and J lost 1 base; unmatched junction nucleotides: 4. The CDR3 loop is CASSPRQGGTDTQYF. CDR3 nucleotide sequence: TGCGCCAGCAGCCCTAGACAGGGGGGCACAGATACGCAGTATTTT.

J is TRBJ2-7 and V is TRBV10-2, with 13 bases lining up with TRBD2. CDR3 length: 14 amino acids. CDR1 is WSHSY and CDR2 is SAAADI in the germline V gene. V lost 7 bases to trimming and J lost 7 bases; unmatched junction nucleotides: 7. The CDR3 sequence is CASTRTSGSYEQYF. The DNA for the CDR3 is TGCGCCAGCACCCGGACTAGCGGGAGTTATGAGCAGTACTTC.

The J gene is TRBJ1-2, the V gene TRBV3-1 (or the pseudogene TRBV3-2), with D uncertain. Trimming left V 1 base short and J 6 bases short, with 9 bases between. The CDR3 sequence is 13 residues long. Germline V gives CDR1 LGHDT, CDR2 YNNKEL (reference sequence). The CDR3 loop reads CASSQVEGDGYTF. Written as DNA, the CDR3 is TGTGCCAGCAGCCAAGTTGAAGGAGATGGCTACACCTTC.

The chain couples TRBV3-1 (or the pseudogene TRBV3-2) to TRBJ2-3; D is perhaps TRBD2 (6 bases). The CDR3 is made up of 13 amino acids. Between the trimmed V and J ends, which lost 5 bases and 3 bases, there was a span of 9 bases. Germline CDR1 is LGHDT and CDR2 is YNNKEL (reference sequence). The CDR3 bases are TGTGCCAGCAGCTTCCGGGGGACAGATACGCAGTATTTT. Its protein product is CASSFRGTDTQYF.

This rearrangement joins TRBV28 to TRBJ1-4; 9 bases fit TRBD1. Germline V gives CDR1 MDHEN, CDR2 SYDVKM. J was trimmed by 7 bases and V by 5 bases; bases with no gene match: 8. There are 15 residues in the CDR3. The CDR3 loop reads CASSLGGQGSEKLFF. Here the CDR3 DNA reads TGTGCCAGCAGTCTAGGGGGACAGGGTAGTGAAAAACTGTTTTTT. The entire variable domain, with the rest obtained from reference TRBV28 and TRBJ1-4, is as follows: DVKVTQSSRYLVKRTGEKVFLECVQDMDHENMFWYRQDPGLGLRLIYFSYDVKMKEKGDIPEGYSVSREKKERFSLILESASTNQTSMYLCASSLGGQGSEKLFFGSGTQLSVL.

V is TRBV9 and J is TRBJ2-3; tentatively, D is TRBD2 (6 bases). Deletions cut 2 bases from V and 0 bases from J, with 16 bases between. Germline CDR1 is SGDLS and CDR2 is YYNGEE. The CDR3 is made up of 17 amino acids. As DNA, the CDR3 is TGTGCCAGCAGCGTGGGTAGCGGTCTCTCTAGCACAGATACGCAGTATTTT. It yields the protein CASSVGSGLSSTDTQYF.

This sequence joins TRBV28 and TRBJ2-4, with 8 bases aligning to TRBD2. This CDR3 has 17 residues. The V gene's germline CDR1 is MDHEN and CDR2 SYDVKM. The trim removed 4 bases at V and 2 bases at J, leaving 10 bases unmatched. The CDR3 spells CASSSAGTSWSKNIQYF. The CDR3 DNA is TGTGCCAGCAGTTCAGCCGGGACTAGTTGGTCCAAAAACATTCAGTACTTC.

This chain links TRBV7-9 with TRBJ1-5; 9 bases fit TRBD1. The CDR3 contains 15 residues. Germline V gives CDR1 SEHNR, CDR2 FQNEAQ (reference sequence). V lost 1 base and J lost 6; bases outside the gene matches: 4. CDR3 in amino acids: CASSLGTGEGQPQHF. The CDR3 coding sequence is TGTGCCAGCAGCTTAGGGACAGGGGAGGGTCAGCCCCAGCATTTT.

Comments on this clone: A read error is possible here, since a much larger clone lies one base away. The sample carries other DNA sequences with the same CDR3. This CDR3 reads CASSPQGYGYTF. Written as DNA, the CDR3 is TGTGCCAGCAGTCCCCAGGGGTATGGCTACACCTTC. The chain has TRBV27 and TRBJ1-2, with D possibly matching TRBD1 (6 bases). The ends were cut back, 5 bases at V and 5 bases at J, with 9 bases in the middle. CDR1 is MNHEY, CDR2 SMNVEV, per germline (reference sequence). This CDR3 is 12 amino acids long.

The J gene is TRBJ2-5, the V gene TRBV30, with 12 bases lining up with TRBD2. The germline gives CDR1 GTSNPN, CDR2 SVGIG (reference sequence). V lost 4 bases and J lost 0; bases outside the gene matches: 6. This CDR3 has 16 residues. CDR3 in amino acids: CAWMRLAGGYQETQYF. Here the CDR3 DNA reads TGTGCCTGGATGAGGCTAGCGGGGGGGTACCAAGAGACCCAGTACTTC.

This clone was observed a handful of times. The chain is built from TRBV7-2 and TRBJ1-6; weak D call: TRBD1 (5 bases). Germline CDR1 reads SGHTA; CDR2 reads FQGNSA. The CDR3 spans 14 residues. V was pared by 0 bases and J by 7 bases, with 7 bases between. The CDR3 nucleotides are TGTGCCAGCAGCTTAGCCCAGGGAAATTCACCCCTCCACTTT. This encodes CASSLAQGNSPLHF.

A single count supports this clone. This chain joins TRBV27 and TRBJ2-5, with 11 bases that match TRBD2. CDR1 is MNHEY and CDR2 is SMNVEV in the germline V gene (reference sequence). V trimming: 8 bases; J trimming: 7 bases; junction bases outside the gene matches: 12. The CDR3 is 15 amino acids. The CDR3 sequence: CASRPGTSGRGTQYF. CDR3 in DNA: TGTGCCAGCCGTCCCGGGACTAGCGGAAGGGGGACCCAGTACTTC.

The chain carries TRBV5-1 and TRBJ1-1; 10 positions match TRBD1. Germline V gives CDR1 SGHRS, CDR2 YFSETQ. Trimming cost V 4 bases and J 4 bases; bases outside gene matches: 7. The CDR3 length is 15 residues. In DNA form, the CDR3 reads TGCGCCAGCAGCCCCGACAGGGGGCCCCGCACTGAAGCTTTCTTT. Translating gives CASSPDRGPRTEAFF.

V usage is TRBV3-1 (or the pseudogene TRBV3-2) and J usage is TRBJ1-3; D is possibly TRBD1 (6 bases). The CDR3 spans 15 residues. The ends were cut back, 1 base at V and 4 bases at J, with 11 bases in the middle. Germline-derived CDR1 and CDR2 are LGHDT and YNNKEL (reference sequence). The CDR3 region is CASSQALGHGNTIYF. CDR3 nucleotides: TGTGCCAGCAGCCAAGCCTTGGGACACGGAAACACCATATATTTT.

The CDR3 coding sequence is TGTGCCGCGGGGCAGTCAACTAATGAAAAACTGTTTTTT. Translating gives CAAGQSTNEKLFF. The J gene is TRBJ1-4, the V gene TRBV7-9; weak D call: TRBD1 (5 bases). Germline CDR1 reads SEHNR; CDR2 reads FQNEAQ (reference sequence). The ends were cut back, 11 bases at V and 0 bases at J, with 10 bases in the middle. This CDR3 spans 13 amino acids.

The gene calls are TRBV3-1 (or the pseudogene TRBV3-2) and TRBJ2-7; D gene unclear. The germline V gene encodes CDR1 LGHDT and CDR2 YNNKEL (reference sequence). The CDR3 extends over 14 amino acids. V was trimmed by 0 bases and J by 7 bases, leaving 13 bases between them. The CDR3 DNA is TGTGCCAGCAGCCAAGAAATCGGTACTCGGGAGCAGTACTTC. It codes for CASSQEIGTREQYF.

This rearrangement joins TRBV7-9 to TRBJ2-2, with D hard to call. The V gene lost 5 bases and the J gene lost 1 base, with 8 bases spanning the gap. There are 14 residues in the CDR3. Germline V gene sequence: CDR1 SEHNR, CDR2 FQNEAQ (reference sequence). The CDR3 sequence is CASSLSENTGELFF. The CDR3 DNA reads TGTGCCAGCAGCCTCTCAGAGAACACCGGGGAGCTGTTTTTT.

The CDR3: CAISFEKIGTAFF. DNA for the CDR3: TGTGCCATCAGCTTTGAGAAAATTGGTACGGCTTTCTTT. This chain joins TRBV10-3 and TRBJ1-1; the D is unclear. The CDR3 length is 13 residues. Germline V CDR1 and CDR2: ENHRY, SYGVKD. The ends were cut back, 6 bases at V and 11 bases at J, with 19 bases in the middle.

This clone was counted only a few times. The chain couples TRBV27 to TRBJ1-2, with 9 bases lining up with TRBD1. The CDR3 totals 14 residues. Looked up from germline, CDR1 is MNHEY and CDR2 is SMNVEV (reference sequence). The junction had 8 bases not matched to a gene; V was cut back by 8 bases and J by 4 bases. CDR3 in DNA: TGTGCCAGCTCCACAGGGGGCCTCCCCTATGGCTACACCTTC. Its translation is CASSTGGLPYGYTF.

CDR3 sequence (DNA): TGTGCCAGCAGTCTCTCCGGGACAGGGTCCTACGAGCAGTACTTC. Translation: CASSLSGTGSYEQYF. The rearrangement uses TRBV28 and TRBJ2-7; 9 bases agree with TRBD1. With 5 bases clipped from V and 1 base from J, the junction kept 6 bases outside the gene matches. The CDR3 totals 15 residues. Looked up from germline, CDR1 is MDHEN and CDR2 is SYDVKM.

This sequence joins TRBV5-1 and TRBJ1-1; 8 bases agree with TRBD1. The V and J ends lost 2 bases and 7 bases, in that order; junction bases with no gene match: 4. The CDR3 is 13 amino acids. The V gene's germline CDR1 is SGHRS and CDR2 YFSETQ. DNA for the CDR3: TGCGCCAGCAGCTTACAGGGGGACCTTGAAGCTTTCTTT. As protein: CASSLQGDLEAFF. Using reference TRBV5-1 and TRBJ1-1 for the parts outside the CDR3, the full variable domain is KAGVTQTPRYLIKTRGQQVTLSCSPISGHRSVSWYQQTPGQGLQFLFEYFSETQRNKGNFPGRFSGRQFSNSRSEMNVSTLELGDSALYLCASSLQGDLEAFFGQGTRLTVV.

Here the CDR3 reads CASSSGISTDTQYF. Here the CDR3 DNA reads TGTGCCAGCAGTTCAGGAATAAGCACAGATACGCAGTATTTT. The rearrangement joins TRBV5-4 to TRBJ2-3; no reliable D call. The V and J ends lost 5 bases and 0 bases respectively, with 10 bases between them. From germline, CDR1 is SGHNT and CDR2 YYREEE (reference sequence). The CDR3 extends over 14 amino acids.

This clone appeared a single time. V is TRBV19 and J is TRBJ1-1, with a weak D call TRBD1 (6 bases). Germline-derived CDR1 and CDR2 are LNHDA and SQIVND (reference sequence). Trimming left V 6 bases short and J 5 bases short, with 19 bases between. The CDR3 spans 15 residues. The CDR3 coding sequence is TGTGCCAGTAGGAATAAATGGACAGAGGAGACTGAAGCTTTCTTT. This gives the protein CASRNKWTEETEAFF.

On this clone itself: Other nucleotide sequences from this sample produce the same CDR3. V usage is TRBV7-9 and J usage is TRBJ1-1; TRBD1 agrees at 11 bases. CDR1 is SEHNR, CDR2 FQNEAQ, per germline (reference sequence). J was trimmed by 4 bases and V by 1 base; bases with no gene match: 2. The length of the CDR3 is 15 residues. The CDR3 region has the DNA TGTGCCAGCAGCTTAGTAGGGACAGGGGGCACTGAAGCTTTCTTT. This gives the protein CASSLVGTGGTEAFF. Full variable domain (rest looked up from reference TRBV7-9 and TRBJ1-1): DTGVSQNPRHKITKRGQNVTFRCDPISEHNRLYWYRQTLGQGPEFLTYFQNEAQLEKSRLLSDRFSAERPKGSFSTLEIQRTEQGDSAMYLCASSLVGTGGTEAFFGQGTRLTVV.

In its sample, this clone was seen once. The chain uses TRBV18 and TRBJ2-1, with TRBD1 as a possible D gene (6 bases). V was pared by 4 bases and J by 0 bases, with 7 bases between. CDR3 length: 14 residues. Germline CDR1 reads KGHSH; CDR2 reads LQKENI. CDR3 bases: TGTGCCAGCTCACTAGGGGGCTCCTACAATGAGCAGTTCTTC. It translates to CASSLGGSYNEQFF.

The chain couples TRBV6-1 to TRBJ2-7; a weak D match, TRBD2 (6 bases). The germline gives CDR1 MNHNS, CDR2 SASEGT. The CDR3 extends over 15 amino acids. The V end lost 2 bases, the J end lost 2 bases, and 13 bases lay between the germline ends. CDR3: CASSEWRATTYEQYF. The CDR3 nucleotides read TGTGCCAGCAGTGAATGGAGGGCGACAACCTACGAGCAGTACTTC.